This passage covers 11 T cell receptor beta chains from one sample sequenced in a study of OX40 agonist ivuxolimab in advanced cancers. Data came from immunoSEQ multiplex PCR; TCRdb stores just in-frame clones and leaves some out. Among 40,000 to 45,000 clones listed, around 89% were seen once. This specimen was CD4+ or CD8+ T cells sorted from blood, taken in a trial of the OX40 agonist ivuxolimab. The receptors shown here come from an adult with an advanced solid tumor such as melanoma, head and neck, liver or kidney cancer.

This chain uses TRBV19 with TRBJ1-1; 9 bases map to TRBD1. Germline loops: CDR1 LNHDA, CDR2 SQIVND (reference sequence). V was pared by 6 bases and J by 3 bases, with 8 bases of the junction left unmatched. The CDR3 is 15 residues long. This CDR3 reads CASRARDRVDTEAFF. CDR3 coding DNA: TGTGCCAGTAGAGCCCGGGACAGGGTAGACACTGAAGCTTTCTTT.

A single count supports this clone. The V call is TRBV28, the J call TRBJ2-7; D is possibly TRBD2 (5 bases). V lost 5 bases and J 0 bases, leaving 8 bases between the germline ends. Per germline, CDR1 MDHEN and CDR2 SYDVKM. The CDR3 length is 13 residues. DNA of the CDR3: TGTGCCAGCAGTCCCCGGGGCTCCTACGAGCAGTACTTC. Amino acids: CASSPRGSYEQYF.

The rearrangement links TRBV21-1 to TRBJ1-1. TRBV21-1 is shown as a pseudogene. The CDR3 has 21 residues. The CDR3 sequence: CASSKAYQAKVGYMGNTEAFF. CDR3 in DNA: TGTGCCAGCAGCAAAGCTTACCAAGCCAAGGTGGGGTACATGGGGAACACTGAAGCTTTCTTT.

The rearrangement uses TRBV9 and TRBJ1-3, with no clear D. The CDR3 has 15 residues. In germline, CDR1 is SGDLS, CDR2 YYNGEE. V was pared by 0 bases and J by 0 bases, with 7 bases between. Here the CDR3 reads CASSVGAHSGNTIYF. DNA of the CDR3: TGTGCCAGCAGCGTAGGAGCCCACTCTGGAAACACCATATATTTT.

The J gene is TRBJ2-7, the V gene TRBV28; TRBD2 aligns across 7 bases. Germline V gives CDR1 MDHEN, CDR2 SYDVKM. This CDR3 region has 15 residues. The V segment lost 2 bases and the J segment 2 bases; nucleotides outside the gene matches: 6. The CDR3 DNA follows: TGTGCCAGCAGTTTAGTAGCGGGCCCGACCTACGAGCAGTACTTC. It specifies CASSLVAGPTYEQYF.

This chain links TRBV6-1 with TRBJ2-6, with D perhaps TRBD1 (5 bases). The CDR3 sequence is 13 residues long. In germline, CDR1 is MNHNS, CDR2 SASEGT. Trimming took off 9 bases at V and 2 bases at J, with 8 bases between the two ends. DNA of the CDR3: TGTGCCAGTCTCAGGGCTGGGGCCAACGTCCTGACTTTC. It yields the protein CASLRAGANVLTF.

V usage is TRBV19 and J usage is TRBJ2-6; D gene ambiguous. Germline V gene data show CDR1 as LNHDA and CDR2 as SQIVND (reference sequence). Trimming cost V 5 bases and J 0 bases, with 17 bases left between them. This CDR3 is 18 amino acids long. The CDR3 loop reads CASSHPLQEYSGANVLTF. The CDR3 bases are TGTGCCAGTAGTCACCCACTTCAGGAATACTCTGGGGCCAACGTCCTGACTTTC.

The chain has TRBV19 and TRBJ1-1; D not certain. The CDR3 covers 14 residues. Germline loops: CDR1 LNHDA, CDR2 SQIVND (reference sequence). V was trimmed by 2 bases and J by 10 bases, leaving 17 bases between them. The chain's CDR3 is CASSIRPGQQVAFF. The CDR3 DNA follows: TGTGCCAGTAGTATACGTCCTGGCCAGCAGGTAGCTTTCTTT.

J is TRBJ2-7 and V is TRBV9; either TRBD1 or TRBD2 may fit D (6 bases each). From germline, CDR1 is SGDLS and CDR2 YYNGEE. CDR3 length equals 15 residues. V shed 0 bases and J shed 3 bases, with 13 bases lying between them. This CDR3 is CASSVAGASNYEQYF. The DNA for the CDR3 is TGTGCCAGCAGCGTAGCGGGGGCCTCTAACTACGAGCAGTACTTC.

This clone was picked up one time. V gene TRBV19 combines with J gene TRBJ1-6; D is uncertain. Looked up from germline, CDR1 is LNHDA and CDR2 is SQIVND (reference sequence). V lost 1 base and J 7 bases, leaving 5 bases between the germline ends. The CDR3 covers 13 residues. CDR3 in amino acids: CASSIGRNSPLHF. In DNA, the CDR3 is TGTGCCAGTAGTATAGGCCGGAATTCACCCCTCCACTTT.

CDR3 amino acids: CASSLLGNNQPQHF. CDR3 bases: TGTGCCAGCAGTTTACTGGGAAACAATCAGCCCCAGCATTTT. This chain links TRBV27 with TRBJ1-5; no clear D gene. The V gene's germline CDR1 is MNHEY and CDR2 SMNVEV (reference sequence). The CDR3 contains 14 residues. V lost 2 bases to trimming and J lost 3 bases, with 8 bases between them.